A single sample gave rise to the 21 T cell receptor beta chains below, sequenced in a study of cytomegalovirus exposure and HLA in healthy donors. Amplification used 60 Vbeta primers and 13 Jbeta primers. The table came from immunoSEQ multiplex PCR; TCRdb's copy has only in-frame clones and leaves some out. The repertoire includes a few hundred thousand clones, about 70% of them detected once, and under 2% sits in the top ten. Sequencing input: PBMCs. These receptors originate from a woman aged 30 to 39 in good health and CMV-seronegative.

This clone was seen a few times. The CDR3 loop is CASSAGREGTGELFF. The CDR3 region has the DNA TGTGCCAGCAGCGCAGGGAGGGAGGGCACCGGGGAGCTGTTTTTT. The V and J genes are TRBV9 and TRBJ2-2, with 7 bases matching TRBD2. The CDR3 consists of 15 residues. From germline, CDR1 is SGDLS and CDR2 YYNGEE. The trim removed 3 bases at V and 4 bases at J, leaving 6 bases unmatched.

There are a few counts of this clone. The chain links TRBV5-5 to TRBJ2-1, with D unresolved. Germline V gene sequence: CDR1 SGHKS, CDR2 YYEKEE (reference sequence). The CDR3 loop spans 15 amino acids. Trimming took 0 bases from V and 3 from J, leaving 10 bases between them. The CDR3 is CASSLAPLNYNEQFF. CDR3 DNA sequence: TGTGCCAGCAGCTTGGCCCCTCTTAACTACAATGAGCAGTTCTTC.

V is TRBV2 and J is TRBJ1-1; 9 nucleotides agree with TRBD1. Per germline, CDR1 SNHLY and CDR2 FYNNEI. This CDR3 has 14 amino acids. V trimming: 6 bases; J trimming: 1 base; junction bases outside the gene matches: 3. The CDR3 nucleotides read TGTGCCAGCAGGGGGGACAGGGAGAACACTGAAGCTTTCTTT. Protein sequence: CASRGDRENTEAFF.

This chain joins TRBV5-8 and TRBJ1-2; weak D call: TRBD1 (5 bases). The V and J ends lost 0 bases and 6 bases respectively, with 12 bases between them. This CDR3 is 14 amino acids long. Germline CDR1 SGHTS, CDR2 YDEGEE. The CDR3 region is CASSLDRRSDGYTF. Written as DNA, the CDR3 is TGTGCCAGCAGCTTGGACAGGCGCTCGGATGGCTACACCTTC.

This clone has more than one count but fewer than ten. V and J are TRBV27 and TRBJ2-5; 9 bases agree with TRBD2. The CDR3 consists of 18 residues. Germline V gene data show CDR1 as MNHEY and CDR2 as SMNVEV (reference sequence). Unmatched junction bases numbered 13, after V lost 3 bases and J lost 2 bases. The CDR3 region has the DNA TGTGCCAGCAGTTTTCTCTTCGTAGCGGGGGTAACACAAGAGACCCAGTACTTC. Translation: CASSFLFVAGVTQETQYF.

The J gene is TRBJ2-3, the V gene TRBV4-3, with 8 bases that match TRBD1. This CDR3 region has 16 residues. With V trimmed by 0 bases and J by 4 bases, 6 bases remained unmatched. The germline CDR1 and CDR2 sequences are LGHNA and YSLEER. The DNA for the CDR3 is TGCGCCAGCAGCCAAGAGGACAGGGTGGGGGCAGATACGCAGTATTTT. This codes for CASSQEDRVGADTQYF.

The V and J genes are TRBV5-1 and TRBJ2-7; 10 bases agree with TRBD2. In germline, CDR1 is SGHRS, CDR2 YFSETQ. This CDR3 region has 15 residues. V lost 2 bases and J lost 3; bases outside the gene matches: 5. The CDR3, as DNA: TGCGCCAGCAGCTTCGGACTAGCGGAAGGCTACGAGCAGTACTTC. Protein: CASSFGLAEGYEQYF.

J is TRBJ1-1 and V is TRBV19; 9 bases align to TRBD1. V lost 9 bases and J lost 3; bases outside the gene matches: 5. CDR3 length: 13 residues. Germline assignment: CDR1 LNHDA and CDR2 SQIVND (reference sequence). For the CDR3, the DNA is TGTGCCAGCGGGAGGGACAGGGACACTGAAGCTTTCTTT. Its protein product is CASGRDRDTEAFF.

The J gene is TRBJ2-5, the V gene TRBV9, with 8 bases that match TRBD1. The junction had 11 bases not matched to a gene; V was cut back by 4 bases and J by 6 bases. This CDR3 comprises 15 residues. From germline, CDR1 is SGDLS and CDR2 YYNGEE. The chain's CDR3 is CASSPDRGPLKTQYF. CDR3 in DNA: TGTGCCAGCAGCCCTGACAGGGGACCTCTCAAGACCCAGTACTTC. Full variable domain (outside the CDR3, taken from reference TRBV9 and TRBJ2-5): DSGVTQTPKHLITATGQRVTLRCSPRSGDLSVYWYQQSLDQGLQFLIQYYNGEERAKGNILERFSAQQFPDLHSELNLSSLELGDSALYFCASSPDRGPLKTQYFGPGTRLLVL.

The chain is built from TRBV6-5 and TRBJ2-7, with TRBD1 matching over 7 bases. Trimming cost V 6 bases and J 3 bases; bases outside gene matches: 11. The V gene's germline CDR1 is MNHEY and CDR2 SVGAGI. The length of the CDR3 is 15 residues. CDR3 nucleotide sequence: TGTGCCAGCAGGTTACCGACAGGGATGGGCTACGAGCAGTACTTC. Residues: CASRLPTGMGYEQYF.

The CDR3 nucleotides are TGTGCCAGCAGCCCGGACAGGGTGATGAACACTGAAGCTTTCTTT. Its translation is CASSPDRVMNTEAFF. The chain carries TRBV11-2 and TRBJ1-1; 8 bases agree with TRBD1. The V gene end was trimmed by 5 bases and the J gene end by 0 bases; junction bases not matched to a gene: 5. The germline V gene has CDR1 SGHAT and CDR2 FQNNGV. The CDR3 is 15 amino acids.

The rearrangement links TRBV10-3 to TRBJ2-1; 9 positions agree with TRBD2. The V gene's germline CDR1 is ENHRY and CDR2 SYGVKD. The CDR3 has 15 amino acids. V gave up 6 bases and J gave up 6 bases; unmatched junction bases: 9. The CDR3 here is CAIRDRSGSGNEQFF. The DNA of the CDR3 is TGTGCCATCAGGGACCGTAGCGGGAGTGGCAATGAGCAGTTCTTC.

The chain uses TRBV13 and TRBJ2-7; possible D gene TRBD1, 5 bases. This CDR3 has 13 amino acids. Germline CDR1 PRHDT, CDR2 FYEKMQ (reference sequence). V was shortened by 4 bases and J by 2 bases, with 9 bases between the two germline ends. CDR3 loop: CASSSETAYEQYF. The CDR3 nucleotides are TGTGCCAGCAGCTCCGAGACAGCCTACGAGCAGTACTTC. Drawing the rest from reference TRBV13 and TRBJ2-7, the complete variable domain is AAGVIQSPRHLIKEKRETATLKCYPIPRHDTVYWYQQGPGQDPQFLISFYEKMQSDKGSIPDRFSAQQFSDYHSELNMSSLELGDSALYFCASSSETAYEQYFGPGTRLTVT.

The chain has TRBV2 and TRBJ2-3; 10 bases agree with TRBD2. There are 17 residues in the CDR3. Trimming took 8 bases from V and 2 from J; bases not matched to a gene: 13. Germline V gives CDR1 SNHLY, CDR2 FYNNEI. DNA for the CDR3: TGTGCCAGCCGACCGGGCCGGACTAGCGGACCCACAGATACGCAGTATTTT. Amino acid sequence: CASRPGRTSGPTDTQYF.

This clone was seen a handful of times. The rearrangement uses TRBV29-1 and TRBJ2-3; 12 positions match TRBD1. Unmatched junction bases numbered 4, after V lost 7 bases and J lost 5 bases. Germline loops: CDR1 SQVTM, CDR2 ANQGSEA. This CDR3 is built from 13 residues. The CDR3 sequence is CSARDRGRDTQYF. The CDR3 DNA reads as TGCAGCGCCAGGGACAGGGGGCGAGATACGCAGTATTTT.

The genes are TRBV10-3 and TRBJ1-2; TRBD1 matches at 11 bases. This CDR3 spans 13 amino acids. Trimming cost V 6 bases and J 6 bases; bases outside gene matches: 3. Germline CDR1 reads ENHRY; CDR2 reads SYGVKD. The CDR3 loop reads CAIRPGQGDGYTF. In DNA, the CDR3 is TGTGCCATCAGGCCGGGACAGGGGGATGGCTACACCTTC.

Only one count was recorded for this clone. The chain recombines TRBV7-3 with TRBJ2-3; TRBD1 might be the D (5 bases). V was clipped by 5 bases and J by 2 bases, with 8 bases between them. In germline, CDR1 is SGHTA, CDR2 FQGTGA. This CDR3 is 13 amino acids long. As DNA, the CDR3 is TGTGCCAGCAGCCAGGGTACCACAGATACGCAGTATTTT. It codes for CASSQGTTDTQYF.

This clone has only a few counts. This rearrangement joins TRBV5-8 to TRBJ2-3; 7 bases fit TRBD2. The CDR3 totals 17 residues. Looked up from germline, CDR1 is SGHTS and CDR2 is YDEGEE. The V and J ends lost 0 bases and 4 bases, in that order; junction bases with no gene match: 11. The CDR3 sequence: CASSLARRGGRADTQYF. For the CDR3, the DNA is TGTGCCAGCAGCTTGGCCCGGAGGGGCGGGAGAGCAGATACGCAGTATTTT.

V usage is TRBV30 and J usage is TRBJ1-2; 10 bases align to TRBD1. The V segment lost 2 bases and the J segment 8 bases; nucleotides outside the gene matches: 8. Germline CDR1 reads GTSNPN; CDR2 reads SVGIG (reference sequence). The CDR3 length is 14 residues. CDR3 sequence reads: CAWSFGTGAEGYTF. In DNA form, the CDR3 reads TGTGCCTGGAGTTTCGGGACAGGGGCAGAGGGCTACACCTTC.

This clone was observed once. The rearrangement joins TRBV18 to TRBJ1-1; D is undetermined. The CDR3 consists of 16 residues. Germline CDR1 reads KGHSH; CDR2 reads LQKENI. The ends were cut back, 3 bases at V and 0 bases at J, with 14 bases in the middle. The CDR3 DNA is TGTGCCAGCTCACCCCCCAATCTCGGGATGAACACTGAAGCTTTCTTT. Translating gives CASSPPNLGMNTEAFF.

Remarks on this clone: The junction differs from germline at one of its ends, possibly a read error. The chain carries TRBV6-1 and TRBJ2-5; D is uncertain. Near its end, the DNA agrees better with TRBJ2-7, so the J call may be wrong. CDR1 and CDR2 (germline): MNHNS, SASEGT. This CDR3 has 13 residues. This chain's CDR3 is CASREGGAYEQYF. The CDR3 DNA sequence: TGTGCCAGCAGGGAAGGCGGCGCCTACGAGCAGTACTTC.